The 28 T cell receptor beta chains reported below all come from one sample, sequenced in a study of blood T cell repertoires in COVID-19. Only in-frame clones appear in the TCRdb table, and some are missing; sequencing was by immunoSEQ multiplex PCR. The repertoire holds 200,000 to 300,000 clones, 86% seen once, with around 1.5% in the top ten. Sequencing was performed on peripheral blood. Every receptor here comes from a woman between 55 and 75 years old who had recovered from COVID-19.

The chain links TRBV5-5 to TRBJ1-5; 7 bases are shared with TRBD1. The V gene's germline CDR1 is SGHKS and CDR2 YYEKEE (reference sequence). V lost 4 bases, J lost 5 bases, and 12 bases stayed unmatched. The CDR3 covers 16 residues. The CDR3 spells CASSEGQLVAYQPQHF. DNA for the CDR3: TGTGCCAGCAGCGAGGGACAGCTAGTCGCATATCAGCCCCAGCATTTT.

V gene TRBV2 combines with J gene TRBJ1-4, with 7 bases aligning to TRBD1. Germline CDR1 reads SNHLY; CDR2 reads FYNNEI. The CDR3 totals 15 residues. With V trimmed by 6 bases and J by 3 bases, 7 bases remained unmatched. The DNA of the CDR3 is TGTGCCAGCAGGCTTCAGACAGGGCCTAATGAAAAACTGTTTTTT. Protein sequence: CASRLQTGPNEKLFF.

CDR3 nucleotides: TGTGCCAGCAGTGAACGGGGGGTTGTTGAGGGAGATACGCAGTATTTT. This translates into CASSERGVVEGDTQYF. The chain couples TRBV6-1 to TRBJ2-3; 7 bases fit TRBD2. CDR3 length equals 16 residues. V gave up 2 bases and J gave up 5 bases; unmatched junction bases: 10. Germline assignment: CDR1 MNHNS and CDR2 SASEGT.

The rearrangement uses TRBV5-1 and TRBJ1-6; tentative D call: TRBD1 (6 bases). Germline V gene data show CDR1 as SGHRS and CDR2 as YFSETQ. The CDR3 totals 15 residues. The V end was cut by 0 bases, the J end by 6 bases, with 10 bases between. The CDR3 is CASSLAGQFNSPLHF. CDR3 DNA sequence: TGCGCCAGCAGCTTGGCGGGACAATTTAATTCACCCCTCCACTTT.

This chain joins TRBV18 and TRBJ2-7; 9 bases fit TRBD2. The CDR3 has 14 residues. Trimming removed 4 bases from V and 5 bases from J; junction bases left unmatched: 6. Per the germline V gene, CDR1 is KGHSH and CDR2 is LQKENI. CDR3 loop: CASSLAGGAHEQYF. In DNA form, the CDR3 reads TGTGCCAGCTCACTGGCGGGGGGGGCCCACGAGCAGTACTTC.

The chain joins TRBV5-6 to TRBJ1-5; the match to TRBD1 covers 10 bases. There are 13 residues in the CDR3. J lost 7 bases, V lost 4 bases, and 2 bases had no gene match. Germline loops: CDR1 SGHDT, CDR2 YYEEEE. CDR3 amino acids: CASSRDRGQPQHF. CDR3 DNA: TGTGCCAGCAGCCGGGACAGGGGCCAGCCCCAGCATTTT.

The chain recombines TRBV7-3 with TRBJ1-2, with D hard to call. The CDR3 contains 12 residues. V lost 1 base to trimming and J lost 6 bases, with 6 bases between them. The germline V gene has CDR1 SGHTA and CDR2 FQGTGA. CDR3 region: CASSLMGDGYTF. The DNA for the CDR3 is TGTGCCAGCAGCTTAATGGGCGATGGCTACACCTTC.

This chain joins TRBV6-1 and TRBJ2-1; TRBD1 is a possible D gene (8 bases). Germline CDR1 is MNHNS and CDR2 is SASEGT. The CDR3 totals 16 residues. The V and J ends lost 0 bases and 9 bases respectively, with 18 bases between them. The chain's CDR3 is CASSEAGGTGSLEQFF. The CDR3 nucleotides are TGTGCCAGCAGTGAAGCGGGGGGGACAGGCAGTCTTGAGCAGTTCTTC.

The CDR3 spells CASSLSQGEGNTEAFF. The CDR3 DNA follows: TGTGCCAGCAGTTTATCACAGGGCGAGGGGAACACTGAAGCTTTCTTT. The chain combines TRBV27 with TRBJ1-1; maybe TRBD1 (6 bases). Per germline, CDR1 MNHEY and CDR2 SMNVEV (reference sequence). Trimming removed 0 bases from V and 1 base from J, with 12 bases in between. This CDR3 spans 16 amino acids.

V gene TRBV5-1 combines with J gene TRBJ2-5; 10 nucleotides agree with TRBD2. The CDR3 spans 16 residues. V shed 5 bases, J shed 2 bases, and the junction held 9 bases outside the gene matches. Germline-derived CDR1 and CDR2 are SGHRS and YFSETQ. This chain's CDR3 is CASRSIIAGGQETQYF. The CDR3 DNA follows: TGCGCCAGCAGATCTATAATAGCGGGGGGACAAGAGACCCAGTACTTC.

This clone was picked up a small number of times. The V call is TRBV4-2, the J call TRBJ2-7; D is unclear. This CDR3 spans 15 amino acids. Trimming left V 1 base short and J 1 base short, with 11 bases between. The germline V gene encodes CDR1 LGHNA and CDR2 YNFKEQ. The CDR3 sequence is CASSQGLVGSYEQYF. DNA for the CDR3: TGTGCCAGCAGCCAAGGGCTAGTTGGGTCCTACGAGCAGTACTTC.

The CDR3 bases are TGTGCCAGCCAGGCGCCGGGATTACGCACAGATACGCAGTATTTT. This codes for CASQAPGLRTDTQYF. The V and J genes are TRBV25-1 and TRBJ2-3; the D gene is possibly TRBD2 (5 bases). Germline CDR1 reads MGHDK; CDR2 reads SYGVNS. The CDR3 is 15 amino acids. V lost 8 bases and J 1 base, leaving 16 bases between the germline ends.

The chain couples TRBV2 to TRBJ2-7, with D possibly matching TRBD1 (5 bases). V shed 10 bases and J shed 6 bases, with 19 bases lying between them. The CDR3 length is 13 residues. Germline-derived CDR1 and CDR2 are SNHLY and FYNNEI. CDR3 coding DNA: TGTGCCACCGCCGACAGAATCCCCTCCGAGCAGTACTTC. Its protein product is CATADRIPSEQYF.

CDR3 sequence reads: CASSLSGDTDTQYF. DNA of the CDR3: TGTGCCAGCAGTTTATCGGGGGACACAGATACGCAGTATTTT. The chain employs TRBV28 and TRBJ2-3, with a weak D call TRBD2 (6 bases). The CDR3 has 14 amino acids. Per germline, CDR1 MDHEN and CDR2 SYDVKM. Trimming took off 1 base at V and 2 bases at J, with 7 bases between the two ends.

This rearrangement joins TRBV29-1 to TRBJ2-7, with D tentatively TRBD1 (6 bases). The length of the CDR3 is 13 residues. Trimming took off 0 bases at V and 7 bases at J, with 13 bases between the two ends. CDR1 is SQVTM and CDR2 is ANQGSEA in the germline V gene. CDR3 residues: CSVEDRGLFEQYF. CDR3 sequence (DNA): TGCAGCGTTGAAGACAGGGGCTTATTTGAGCAGTACTTC.

This rearrangement joins TRBV7-8 to TRBJ1-2; the match to TRBD1 covers 9 bases. The V and J ends lost 6 bases and 5 bases, in that order; junction bases with no gene match: 13. CDR1 SGHVS and CDR2 FQNEAQ come from the germline V gene. The CDR3 loop spans 16 amino acids. CDR3 sequence reads: CASRLMGRTGAYGYTF. CDR3 DNA: TGTGCCAGCAGACTGATGGGACGGACAGGGGCTTATGGCTACACCTTC.

The CDR3, as DNA: TGTGCCAGCAGTTTAGAGGGGGAAGAGCAGTACTTC. Residues: CASSLEGEEQYF. This rearrangement joins TRBV27 to TRBJ2-7; TRBD1 might be the D (6 bases). CDR3 size: 12 residues. The V gene's germline CDR1 is MNHEY and CDR2 SMNVEV (reference sequence). Trimming took off 2 bases at V and 7 bases at J, with 9 bases between the two ends.

The CDR3 loop is CASSLGGGQETQYF. DNA of the CDR3: TGTGCCAGCAGTTTAGGGGGGGGGCAAGAGACCCAGTACTTC. The chain has TRBV5-4 and TRBJ2-5, with a tentative D call TRBD2 (7 bases). The CDR3 sequence is 14 residues long. Trimming removed 5 bases from V and 2 bases from J, with 13 bases in between. CDR1 is SGHNT, CDR2 YYREEE, per germline (reference sequence). The full variable domain, completed using reference TRBV5-4 and TRBJ2-5, is ETGVTQSPTHLIKTRGQQVTLRCSSQSGHNTVSWYQQALGQGPQFIFQYYREEENGRGNFPPRFSGLQFPNYSSELNVNALELDDSALYLCASSLGGGQETQYFGPGTRLLVL.

This clone was seen just once. V usage is TRBV5-5 and J usage is TRBJ2-5; D is undetermined. Germline V gene lookup returns CDR1 SGHKS and CDR2 YYEKEE (reference sequence). CDR3 length: 14 residues. The germline V and J ends were trimmed by 3 bases and 9 bases, with 18 bases remaining between them. The DNA for the CDR3 is TGTGCCAGCAGCTACGACTTGGATGTGGTGGCCCAGTACTTC. Translated: CASSYDLDVVAQYF.

In its sample, this clone was seen once. This chain joins TRBV9 and TRBJ2-3, with 10 nucleotides matching TRBD2. The CDR3 has 16 amino acids. V dropped 3 bases and J dropped 8; count of bases not matched to a gene: 12. Germline V gene data show CDR1 as SGDLS and CDR2 as YYNGEE. CDR3 DNA sequence: TGTGCCAGCAGCGACTCCCCCGCTCCTAGCGGGGGTACGCAGTATTTT. This encodes CASSDSPAPSGGTQYF.

V is TRBV6-5 and J is TRBJ1-3; 8 bases are shared with TRBD1. V dropped 6 bases and J dropped 4; count of bases not matched to a gene: 5. Germline values: CDR1 MNHEY, CDR2 SVGAGI. The CDR3 has 14 amino acids. The CDR3 DNA reads as TGTGCCAGCAGGAACAGGGGGTCGGGAAACACCATATATTTT. It is translated as CASRNRGSGNTIYF.

This rearrangement joins TRBV28 to TRBJ1-5, with 7 bases that match TRBD1. The ends lost 4 bases at V and 5 bases at J; junction bases unmatched: 14. This CDR3 has 17 amino acids. The germline gives CDR1 MDHEN, CDR2 SYDVKM. This CDR3 is CASSSAGTADWDQPQHF. The DNA for the CDR3 is TGTGCCAGCAGTTCCGCCGGGACAGCTGATTGGGATCAGCCCCAGCATTTT.

The chain couples TRBV7-2 to TRBJ1-2, with TRBD1 matching 8 bases. Germline V lookup: CDR1 SGHTA, CDR2 FQGNSA. The CDR3 covers 16 residues. J lost 4 bases, V lost 5 bases, and 12 bases had no gene match. Here the CDR3 reads CASSPGGQGEIYGYTF. CDR3 DNA: TGTGCCAGCAGCCCAGGGGGCCAGGGAGAGATCTATGGCTACACCTTC.

This chain joins TRBV15 and TRBJ2-7; a possible D gene is TRBD2 (5 bases). The CDR3 totals 14 residues. Germline-derived CDR1 and CDR2 are LNHNV and YYDKDF (reference sequence). Deletions cut 4 bases from V and 3 bases from J, with 13 bases between. The CDR3 loop reads CATSKADGYYEQYF. For the CDR3, the DNA is TGTGCCACCAGCAAAGCGGACGGATACTACGAGCAGTACTTC. Complete variable domain (other parts from reference TRBV15 and TRBJ2-7): DAMVIQNPRYQVTQFGKPVTLSCSQTLNHNVMYWYQQKSSQAPKLLFHYYDKDFNNEADTPDNFQSRRPNTSFCFLDIRSPGLGDTAMYLCATSKADGYYEQYFGPGTRLTVT.

The chain is built from TRBV6-5 and TRBJ2-7; D possibly corresponds to TRBD2 (7 bases). The CDR3 runs to 15 residues. V lost 7 bases and J 3 bases, leaving 19 bases between the germline ends. Germline V lookup: CDR1 MNHEY, CDR2 SVGAGI. CDR3 sequence: CASTLTQGGIYEQYF. The CDR3 DNA follows: TGTGCCAGCACGCTGACACAGGGAGGGATCTACGAGCAGTACTTC.

As regards this clone: This CDR3 is also generated by other DNA sequences in the sample. The chain has TRBV6-5 and TRBJ2-3; possible D gene TRBD1, 6 bases. Germline CDR1 MNHEY, CDR2 SVGAGI. Trimming pared 0 bases from V and 3 bases from J, leaving 10 bases between. The CDR3 contains 15 residues. The CDR3 sequence is CASSYSRGGTDTQYF. DNA for the CDR3: TGTGCCAGCAGTTACTCGAGAGGGGGTACAGATACGCAGTATTTT.

The rearrangement uses TRBV7-2 and TRBJ2-5; a weak D match, TRBD1 (6 bases). This CDR3 has 17 residues. V was shortened by 0 bases and J by 4 bases, with 18 bases between the two germline ends. Germline V gives CDR1 SGHTA, CDR2 FQGNSA. CDR3 region: CASSLALSSGAAETQYF. As DNA, the CDR3 is TGTGCCAGCAGCTTAGCGCTCTCTTCAGGGGCGGCAGAGACCCAGTACTTC.

Note on this clone: This specimen includes other DNA sequences encoding the same CDR3. The rearrangement joins TRBV18 to TRBJ1-3, with D possibly matching TRBD1 (6 bases). V lost 6 bases and J 1 base, leaving 10 bases between the germline ends. The germline V gene encodes CDR1 KGHSH and CDR2 LQKENI. This CDR3 is 14 amino acids long. The CDR3 loop reads CASSPQGSGNTIYF. CDR3 nucleotide sequence: TGTGCCAGCTCCCCCCAGGGGTCTGGAAACACCATATATTTT. Full variable domain (outside the CDR3, taken from reference TRBV18 and TRBJ1-3): NAGVMQNPRHLVRRRGQEARLRCSPMKGHSHVYWYRQLPEEGLKFMVYLQKENIIDESGMPKERFSAEFPKEGPSILRIQQVVRGDSAAYFCASSPQGSGNTIYFGEGSWLTVV.